This T cell receptor beta chain was identified in a study of control samples from healthy donors and cancer patients. V was pared by 6 bases and J by 4 bases, with 10 bases between. The CDR3 totals 13 residues. Comments on this clone: Other nucleotide sequences in the sample specify the same CDR3.

Profiled with immunoSEQ multiplex PCR; TCRdb holds only in-frame clones, not every one. Here the sample spans approximately 160,000 clones, around 94% being singletons. The origin of this receptor is a woman in her late teens or twenties in good health. The J gene is TRBJ1-5, the V gene TRBV12-3 or TRBV12-4; D is unclear. Sequencing used blood. Here the CDR3 reads CASSLDTNQPQHF. The DNA for the CDR3 is TGTGCCAGCAGCCTCGACACAAATCAGCCCCAGCATTTT.